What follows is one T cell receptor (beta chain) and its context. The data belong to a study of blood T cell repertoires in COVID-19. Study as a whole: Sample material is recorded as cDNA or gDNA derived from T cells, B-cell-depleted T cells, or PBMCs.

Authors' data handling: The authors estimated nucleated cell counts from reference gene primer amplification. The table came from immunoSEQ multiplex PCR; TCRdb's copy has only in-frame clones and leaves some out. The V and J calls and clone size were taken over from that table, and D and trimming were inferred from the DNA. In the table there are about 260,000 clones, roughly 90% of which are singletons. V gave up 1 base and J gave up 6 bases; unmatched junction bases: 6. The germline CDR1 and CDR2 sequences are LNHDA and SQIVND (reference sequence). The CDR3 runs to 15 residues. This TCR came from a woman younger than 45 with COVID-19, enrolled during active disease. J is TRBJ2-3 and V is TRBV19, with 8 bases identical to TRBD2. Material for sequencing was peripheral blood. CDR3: CASSIAGGPRDTQYF. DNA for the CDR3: TGTGCCAGTAGTATAGCGGGAGGGCCAAGGGATACGCAGTATTTT.